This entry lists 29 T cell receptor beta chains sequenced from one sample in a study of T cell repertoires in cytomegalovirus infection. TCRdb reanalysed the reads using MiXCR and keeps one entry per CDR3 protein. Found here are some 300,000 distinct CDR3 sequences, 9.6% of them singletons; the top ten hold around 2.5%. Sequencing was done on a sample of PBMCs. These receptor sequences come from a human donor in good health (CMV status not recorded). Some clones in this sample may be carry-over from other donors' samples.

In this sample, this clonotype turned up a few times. This CDR3 is CASSGKRGPYTDTQYF. CDR3 sequence (DNA): TGTGCCAGCAGCGGAAAGCGGGGGCCGTACACAGATACGCAGTATTTT. The rearrangement links TRBV9 to TRBJ2-3, with 8 nucleotides matching TRBD2. Trimming took 3 bases from V and 2 from J; bases not matched to a gene: 8. This CDR3 region has 16 residues. Germline V gene data show CDR1 as SGDLS and CDR2 as YYNGEE.

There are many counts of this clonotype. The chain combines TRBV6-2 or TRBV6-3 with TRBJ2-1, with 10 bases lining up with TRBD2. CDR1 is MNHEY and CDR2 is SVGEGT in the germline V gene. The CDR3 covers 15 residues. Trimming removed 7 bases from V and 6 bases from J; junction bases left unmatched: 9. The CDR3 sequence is CASTQSSGGGNEQFF. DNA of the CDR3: TGTGCCAGCACCCAGTCTAGCGGGGGCGGCAATGAGCAGTTCTTC.

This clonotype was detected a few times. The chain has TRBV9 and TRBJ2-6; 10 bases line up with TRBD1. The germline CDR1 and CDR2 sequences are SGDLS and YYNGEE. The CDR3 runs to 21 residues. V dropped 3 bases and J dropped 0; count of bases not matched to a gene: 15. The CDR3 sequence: CASSEGQGFSRFLSGANVLTF. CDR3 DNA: TGTGCCAGCAGCGAGGGACAGGGGTTCAGTCGGTTTCTCTCTGGGGCCAACGTCCTGACTTTC.

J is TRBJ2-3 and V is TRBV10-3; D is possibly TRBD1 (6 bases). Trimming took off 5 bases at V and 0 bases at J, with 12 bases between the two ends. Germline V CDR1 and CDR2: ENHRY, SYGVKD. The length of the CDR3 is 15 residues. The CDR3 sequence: CAISTGQLSTDTQYF. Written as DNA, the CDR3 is TGTGCCATCAGTACTGGACAGCTCAGCACAGATACGCAGTATTTT.

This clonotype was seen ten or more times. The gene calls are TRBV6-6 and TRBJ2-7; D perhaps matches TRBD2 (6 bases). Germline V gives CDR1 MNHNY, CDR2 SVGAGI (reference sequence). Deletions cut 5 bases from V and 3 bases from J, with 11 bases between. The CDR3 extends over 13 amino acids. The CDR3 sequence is CASSIPGSYEQYF. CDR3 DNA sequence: TGTGCCAGCAGTATACCCGGGAGCTACGAGCAGTACTTC.

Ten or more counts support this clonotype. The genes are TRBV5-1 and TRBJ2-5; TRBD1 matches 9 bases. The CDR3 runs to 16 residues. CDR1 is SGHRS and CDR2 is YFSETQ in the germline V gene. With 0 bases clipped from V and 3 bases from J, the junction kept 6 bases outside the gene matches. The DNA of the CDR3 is TGCGCCAGCAGCTTGGGGCCGGGACAGGGAGAAGAGACCCAGTACTTC. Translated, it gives CASSLGPGQGEETQYF.

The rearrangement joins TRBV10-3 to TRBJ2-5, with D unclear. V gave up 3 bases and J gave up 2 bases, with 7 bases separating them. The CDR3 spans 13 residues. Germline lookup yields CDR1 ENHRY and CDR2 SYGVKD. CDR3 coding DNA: TGTGCCATCAGTGAATTACAGCAAGAGACCCAGTACTTC. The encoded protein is CAISELQQETQYF.

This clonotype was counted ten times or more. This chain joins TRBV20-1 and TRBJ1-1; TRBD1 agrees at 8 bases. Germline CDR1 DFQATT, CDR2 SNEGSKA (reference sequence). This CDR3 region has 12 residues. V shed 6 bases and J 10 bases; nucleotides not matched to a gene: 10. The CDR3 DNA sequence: TGCAGTGCCTCGGACAGGGCCTTGGCAGCTTTCTTT. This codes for CSASDRALAAFF.

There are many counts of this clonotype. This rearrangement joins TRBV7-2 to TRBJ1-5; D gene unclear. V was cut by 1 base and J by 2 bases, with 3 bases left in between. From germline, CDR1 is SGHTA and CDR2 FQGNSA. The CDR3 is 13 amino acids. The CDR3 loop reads CASSLDGNQPQHF. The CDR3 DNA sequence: TGTGCCAGCAGCTTAGACGGCAATCAGCCCCAGCATTTT.

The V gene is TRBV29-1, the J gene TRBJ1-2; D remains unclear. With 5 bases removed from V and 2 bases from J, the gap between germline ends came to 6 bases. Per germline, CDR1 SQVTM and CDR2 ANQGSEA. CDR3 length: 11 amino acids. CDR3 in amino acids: CSVLANYGYTF. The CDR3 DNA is TGCAGCGTTTTGGCGAACTATGGCTACACCTTC.

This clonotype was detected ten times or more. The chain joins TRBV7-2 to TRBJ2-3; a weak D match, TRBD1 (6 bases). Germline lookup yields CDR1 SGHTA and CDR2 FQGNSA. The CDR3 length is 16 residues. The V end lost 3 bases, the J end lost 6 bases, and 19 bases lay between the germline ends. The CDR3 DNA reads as TGTGCCAGCAGCTTCGTGACAGGCCTATCGGGGGATACGCAGTATTTT. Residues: CASSFVTGLSGDTQYF. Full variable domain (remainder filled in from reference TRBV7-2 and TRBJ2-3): GAGVSQSPSNKVTEKGKDVELRCDPISGHTALYWYRQSLGQGLEFLIYFQGNSAPDKSGLPSDRFSAERTGGSVSTLTIQRTQQEDSAVYLCASSFVTGLSGDTQYFGPGTRLTVL.

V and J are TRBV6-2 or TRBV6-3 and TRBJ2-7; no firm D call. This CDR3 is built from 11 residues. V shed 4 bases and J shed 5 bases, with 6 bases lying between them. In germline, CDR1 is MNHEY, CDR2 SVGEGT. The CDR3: CASSLMHEQYF. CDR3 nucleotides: TGTGCCAGCAGTTTAATGCACGAGCAGTACTTC.

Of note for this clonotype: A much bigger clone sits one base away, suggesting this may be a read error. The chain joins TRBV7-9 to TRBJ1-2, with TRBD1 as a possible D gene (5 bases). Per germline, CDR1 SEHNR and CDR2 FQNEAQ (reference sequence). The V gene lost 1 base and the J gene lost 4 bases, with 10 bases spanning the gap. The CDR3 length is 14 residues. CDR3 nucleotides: TGTGCCAGCAGCTTAGAGGGGTTGATCTATGGCTACACCTTC. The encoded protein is CASSLEGLIYGYTF.

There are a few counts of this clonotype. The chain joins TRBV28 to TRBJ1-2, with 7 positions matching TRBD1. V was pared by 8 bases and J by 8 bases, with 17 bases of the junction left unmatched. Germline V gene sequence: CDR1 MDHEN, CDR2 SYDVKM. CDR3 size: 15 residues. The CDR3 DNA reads TGTGCCAGCCTGACGTCGGGAGGACAGGCGAAAGGCTACACCTTC. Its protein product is CASLTSGGQAKGYTF.

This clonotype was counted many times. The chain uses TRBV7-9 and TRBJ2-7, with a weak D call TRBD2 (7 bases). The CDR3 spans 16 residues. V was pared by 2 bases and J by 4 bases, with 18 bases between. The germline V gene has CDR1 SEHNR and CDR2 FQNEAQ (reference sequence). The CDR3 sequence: CASSLRGGNGLYEQYF. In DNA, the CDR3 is TGTGCCAGCAGCTTAAGGGGGGGAAACGGATTATACGAGCAGTACTTC.

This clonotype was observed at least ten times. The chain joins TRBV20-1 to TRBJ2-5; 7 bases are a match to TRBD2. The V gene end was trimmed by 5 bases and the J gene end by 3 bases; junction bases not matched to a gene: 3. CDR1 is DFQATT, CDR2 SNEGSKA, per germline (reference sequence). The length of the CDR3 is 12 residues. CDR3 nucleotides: TGCAGTGCTCGGACTAGGGAAGAGACCCAGTACTTC. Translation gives CSARTREETQYF.

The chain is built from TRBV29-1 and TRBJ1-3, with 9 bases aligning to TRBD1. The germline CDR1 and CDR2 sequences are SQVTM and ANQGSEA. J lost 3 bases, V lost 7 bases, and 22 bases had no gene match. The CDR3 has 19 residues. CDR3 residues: CSARSRVSTGGRFGNTIYF. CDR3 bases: TGCAGCGCCCGAAGCAGGGTTTCGACAGGGGGTCGCTTTGGAAACACCATATATTTT. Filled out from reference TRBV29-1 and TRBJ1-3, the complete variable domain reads SAVISQKPSRDICQRGTSLTIQCQVDSQVTMMFWYRQQPGQSLTLIATANQGSEATYESGFVIDKFPISRPNLTFSTLTVSNMSPEDSSIYLCSARSRVSTGGRFGNTIYFGEGSWLTVV.

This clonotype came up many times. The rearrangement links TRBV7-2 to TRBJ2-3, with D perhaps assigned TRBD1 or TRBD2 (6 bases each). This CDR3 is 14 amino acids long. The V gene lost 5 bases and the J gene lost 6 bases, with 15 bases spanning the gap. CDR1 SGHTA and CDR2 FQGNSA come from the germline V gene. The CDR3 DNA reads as TGTGCCAGCAGCCCCGGGGGCCGGTGGGATACGCAGTATTTT. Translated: CASSPGGRWDTQYF.

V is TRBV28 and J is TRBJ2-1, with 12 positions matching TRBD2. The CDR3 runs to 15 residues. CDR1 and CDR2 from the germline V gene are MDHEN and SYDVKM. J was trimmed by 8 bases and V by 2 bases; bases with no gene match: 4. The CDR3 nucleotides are TGTGCCAGCAGTTTACTGCGGACTAGCGGGGATGAGCAGTTCTTC. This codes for CASSLLRTSGDEQFF.

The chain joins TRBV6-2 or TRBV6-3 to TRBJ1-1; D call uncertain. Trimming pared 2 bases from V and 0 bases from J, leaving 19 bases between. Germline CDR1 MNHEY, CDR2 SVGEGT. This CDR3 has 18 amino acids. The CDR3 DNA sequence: TGTGCCAGCAGTTACCTATTGGACGCTTCCTTCATGAACACTGAAGCTTTCTTT. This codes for CASSYLLDASFMNTEAFF.

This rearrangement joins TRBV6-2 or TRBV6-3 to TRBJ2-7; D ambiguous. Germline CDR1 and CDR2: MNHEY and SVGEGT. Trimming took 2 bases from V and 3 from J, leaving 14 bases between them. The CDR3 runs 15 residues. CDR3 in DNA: TGTGCCAGCAGTTACGACCGCCTTGGTCGCTACGAGCAGTACGTC. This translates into CASSYDRLGRYEQYV.

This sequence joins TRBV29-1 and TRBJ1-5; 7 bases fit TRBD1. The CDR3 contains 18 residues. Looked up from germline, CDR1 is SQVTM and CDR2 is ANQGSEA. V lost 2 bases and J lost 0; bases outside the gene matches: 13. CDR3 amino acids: CSVEKGDRVYNSNQPQHF. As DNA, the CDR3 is TGCAGCGTTGAAAAAGGAGACAGGGTGTACAATAGCAATCAGCCCCAGCATTTT.

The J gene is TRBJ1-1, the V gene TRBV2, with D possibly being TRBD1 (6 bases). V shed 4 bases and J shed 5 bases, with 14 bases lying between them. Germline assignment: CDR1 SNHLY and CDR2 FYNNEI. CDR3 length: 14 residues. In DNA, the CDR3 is TGTGCCAGCAGTGTCGGGACGAGGGGGACTGAAGCTTTCTTT. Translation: CASSVGTRGTEAFF.

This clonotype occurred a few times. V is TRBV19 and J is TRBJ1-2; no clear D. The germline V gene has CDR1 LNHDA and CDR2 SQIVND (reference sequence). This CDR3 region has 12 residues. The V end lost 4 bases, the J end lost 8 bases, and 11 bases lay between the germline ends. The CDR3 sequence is CASSNKREGYTF. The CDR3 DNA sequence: TGTGCCAGTAGTAATAAAAGGGAGGGCTACACCTTC. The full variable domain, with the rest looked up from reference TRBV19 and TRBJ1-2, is DGGITQSPKYLFRKEGQNVTLSCEQNLNHDAMYWYRQDPGQGLRLIYYSQIVNDFQKGDIAEGYSVSREKKESFPLTVTSAQKNPTAFYLCASSNKREGYTFGSGTRLTVV.

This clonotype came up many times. The CDR3 DNA reads TGTGCCAGCAGTTCCGGACAGGGGGGGTTCTCTGGAAACACCATATATTTT. Its protein is CASSSGQGGFSGNTIYF. The chain links TRBV12-3 or TRBV12-4 to TRBJ1-3; 10 bases map to TRBD1. The CDR3 runs 17 residues. J gave up 0 bases and V 4 bases, and 6 bases lay outside the gene matches.

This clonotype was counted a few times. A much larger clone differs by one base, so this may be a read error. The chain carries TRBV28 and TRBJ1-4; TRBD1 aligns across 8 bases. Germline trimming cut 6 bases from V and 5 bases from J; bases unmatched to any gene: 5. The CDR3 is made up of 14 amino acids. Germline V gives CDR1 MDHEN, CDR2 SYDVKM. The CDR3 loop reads CASSPGDRNEKLFF. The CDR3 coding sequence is TGTGCCAGCAGCCCCGGGGACAGGAATGAAAAACTGTTTTTT.

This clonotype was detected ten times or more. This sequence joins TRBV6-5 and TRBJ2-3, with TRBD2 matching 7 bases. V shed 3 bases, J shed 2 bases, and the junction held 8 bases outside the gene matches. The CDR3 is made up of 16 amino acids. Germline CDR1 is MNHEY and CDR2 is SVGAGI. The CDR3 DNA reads TGTGCCAGCAGTTATTCACTAGCGCGACTCACAGATACGCAGTATTTT. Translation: CASSYSLARLTDTQYF.

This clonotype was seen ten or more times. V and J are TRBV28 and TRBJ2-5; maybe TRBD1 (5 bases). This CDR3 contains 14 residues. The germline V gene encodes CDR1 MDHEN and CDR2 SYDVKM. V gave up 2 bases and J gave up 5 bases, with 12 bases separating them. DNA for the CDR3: TGTGCCAGCAGTTTAGGGCAGGGCCCCGAGACCCAGTACTTC. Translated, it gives CASSLGQGPETQYF.

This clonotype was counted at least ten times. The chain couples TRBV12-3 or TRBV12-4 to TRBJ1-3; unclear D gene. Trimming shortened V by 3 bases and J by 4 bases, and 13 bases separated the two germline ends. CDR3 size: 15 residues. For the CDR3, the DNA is TGTGCCAGCAGTTTTGAGCGATGGACGGGAAACACCATATATTTT. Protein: CASSFERWTGNTIYF.